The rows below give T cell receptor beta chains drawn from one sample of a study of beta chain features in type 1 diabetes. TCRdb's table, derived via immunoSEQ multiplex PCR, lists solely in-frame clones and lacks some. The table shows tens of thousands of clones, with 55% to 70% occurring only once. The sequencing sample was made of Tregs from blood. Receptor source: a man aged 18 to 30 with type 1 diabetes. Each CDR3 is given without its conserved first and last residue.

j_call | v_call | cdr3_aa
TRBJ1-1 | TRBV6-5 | ASRDRNTEAF
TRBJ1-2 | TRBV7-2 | ASSPISGGYGYT
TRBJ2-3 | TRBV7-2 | ATTLANTDTQY
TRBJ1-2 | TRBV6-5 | ASGQGTGYT
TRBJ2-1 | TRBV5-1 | ASSTWTSGRRGEQF
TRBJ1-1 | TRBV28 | ASSKGQQADTEAF
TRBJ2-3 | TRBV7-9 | ASSLGAGEADTQY
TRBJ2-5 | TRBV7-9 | ASSLVRAGETQY
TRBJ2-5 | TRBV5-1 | ASRRTGAKQETQY
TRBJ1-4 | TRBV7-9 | ASSTRRATNEKLF
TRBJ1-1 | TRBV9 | ASTLGANTEAF
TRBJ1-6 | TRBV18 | ASSPRDSHPSSSSYNSPLH
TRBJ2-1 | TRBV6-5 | ASSEVGGKQF
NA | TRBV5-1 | ASSLGGTLFSEQY